This TCR beta chain came from a study of Tregs in tolerant kidney transplant recipients (dated by TCRdb to about 2019). Context from the whole study: The transplants used related donors with nonmyeloablative bone marrow transplantation, and mixed chimerism in the human trials was transient. Before combined kidney and bone marrow transplantation, this study identified donor-specific regulatory T cells using TCRbeta sequencing and then followed those same cells after transplant. Overall study results and their limits: The study was constrained by small patient numbers, and validation of the findings is required in larger populations and under other immunosuppression protocols. Because the PCR primers were changed over time for some patients, nucleotide-level comparison could not be performed across the samples from those patients. Expanding Tregs with activated donor B cells appeared to identify the most biologically relevant and donor-specific TCRbeta repertoire. In tolerant patients, the expansion of donor-specific Tregs was greater than global Treg expansion, suggesting that the expansion was antigen-driven rather than nonspecific. Biological reproducibility was not examined directly, but technical replication error appeared to be minimal.

For TCRbeta CDR3 sequencing, genomic DNA from the sorted cells was extracted using the QIAGEN DNeasy Blood and Tissue Kit. High-throughput TCRbeta CDR3 sequencing was carried out commercially through immunoSEQ, with PCR amplification with bias correction and internal controls included. The paper's processing steps were these. A unique productive TCRbeta sequence was defined by the CDR3 nucleotide sequence when primers matched, and otherwise by the CDR3 amino acid sequence together with the Vbeta and Jbeta genes. Sorting error was corrected by removing sequences shared between sorted populations at a frequency ratio of 2:1 or less, and the remaining shared sequences were assigned to the higher population. A sequence was defined as donor-reactive if the sequence was expanded at least 5-fold in CFSE-low cells compared with unstimulated cells and had a frequency of at least 0.01% in CFSE-low cells. Repertoire divergence was quantified by Jensen-Shannon divergence using the top 100 TCRbeta sequences ranked by frequency. For samples with multiple sequencing runs, sorting error was corrected separately for each run before the runs were pooled. What TCRdb holds here is the immuneACCESS table cut down to in-frame rearrangements. Part of the clones is not present; checked against another copy, under half of the missing clones reflect an unresolved V gene, and the others are unexplained. V and J calls and clone size come straight from that table; D and trimming were deduced from the DNA. In this sample the table shows roughly 80,000 clones, 98% of which occur a single time. The leading ten clones occupy 0.56% of the sample.

Based on the germline V gene, the CDR1 and CDR2 sequences are SGHRS and YFSETQ. Measured from the cysteine to the phenylalanine, the CDR3 is 14 residues long. Left in the record is the CDR3 DNA by itself, 42 bases read in frame from the first base. Here V drops 0 bases and J drops 6 bases, and the junction holds 4 bases not matched to any gene. A note on this clone: The clone's antigen remains unknown. No quality values exist for individual bases; no much larger clone is one base distant.

What this sample's time point label stands for: blood sample drawn before combined kidney and bone marrow transplant. Unstimulated Tregs (CD4+CD25+CD127-), CD4+ non-Tregs (CD4+CD25-), CD4 and CD8 cells were FACS-sorted from thawed PBMCs. Patients were a few combined kidney and bone marrow transplant recipients from the ITN036ST trial, and only these trial subjects had samples available. Healthy control blood was processed to PBMCs with a Ficoll density gradient and then cryopreserved, whereas patient PBMCs were collected both before and after transplant. The TCR sequence derives from a human donor who received a combined kidney and bone marrow transplant. The rearrangement joined TRBV5-1 to TRBJ2-3, and 7 bases in between align with TRBD1. This material consisted of CD4+ T cells from blood, taken before the transplant. The encoded CDR3 is CASSLEQGFDTQYF. The nucleotide sequence is given as TGCGCCAGCAGCTTGGAACAGGGGTTCGATACGCAGTATTTT.